The table lists the clone carrying this TCR beta chain with a few counts. The data were obtained in a study of blood T cell repertoires in COVID-19. Study-wide context: The United States, Italy and Spain provided the acute and convalescent COVID-19 samples. Sample material is recorded as cDNA or gDNA derived from T cells, B-cell-depleted T cells, or PBMCs.

Patients from Seattle were sampled longitudinally, starting during active infection. CDR1 LGHDT and CDR2 YNNKEL come from the germline V gene (reference sequence). The CDR3 contains 15 residues. Trimming removed 5 bases from V and 7 bases from J, with 15 bases in between. Authors' data handling: Nucleated cell number was recorded as an estimate derived from reference gene primer amplification. The protocol was immunoSEQ multiplex PCR, while the TCRdb copy is restricted to in-frame clones and leaves out a portion. The V and J calls and clone size were taken over from that table, and D and trimming were inferred from the DNA. The table lists about 220,000 clones, approximately 78% of them singletons.

The source material was peripheral blood. This clonotype was sampled from a woman in her sixties or seventies with COVID-19, enrolled during active disease. The chain combines TRBV3-1 (or the pseudogene TRBV3-2) with TRBJ1-6; a possible D gene is TRBD1 (6 bases). This CDR3 reads CASSFGGGRNSPLHF. In DNA form, the CDR3 reads TGTGCCAGCAGCTTCGGGGGCGGGAGGAATTCACCCCTCCACTTT.